The sequence of this T cell receptor beta chain was determined in a study of blood T cell repertoires in COVID-19. Study as a whole: Spain, Italy and the United States supplied samples that represented acute and convalescent COVID-19. PBMCs, B-cell-depleted T cells, or T cells were the source of the cDNA or gDNA that made up the material.

Per the germline V gene, CDR1 is SGHDT and CDR2 is YYEEEE. This CDR3 is 17 amino acids long. After removal of 3 bases from V and 3 bases from J, the junction contained 8 bases not matched to a gene. Using immunoSEQ multiplex PCR, the repertoire was profiled, and TCRdb retains in-frame clones only, with some absent. The sample holds approximately 130,000 clones, around four fifths seen once. This rearrangement joins TRBV5-6 to TRBJ2-1, with 11 bases that match TRBD1. The source of this sequence is a human donor in a cohort sampled during active COVID-19. Source material: peripheral blood. CDR3 in amino acids: CASSSTGQGDFYNEQFF. The CDR3 nucleotides read TGTGCCAGCAGCTCGACGGGACAGGGGGATTTCTACAATGAGCAGTTCTTC.